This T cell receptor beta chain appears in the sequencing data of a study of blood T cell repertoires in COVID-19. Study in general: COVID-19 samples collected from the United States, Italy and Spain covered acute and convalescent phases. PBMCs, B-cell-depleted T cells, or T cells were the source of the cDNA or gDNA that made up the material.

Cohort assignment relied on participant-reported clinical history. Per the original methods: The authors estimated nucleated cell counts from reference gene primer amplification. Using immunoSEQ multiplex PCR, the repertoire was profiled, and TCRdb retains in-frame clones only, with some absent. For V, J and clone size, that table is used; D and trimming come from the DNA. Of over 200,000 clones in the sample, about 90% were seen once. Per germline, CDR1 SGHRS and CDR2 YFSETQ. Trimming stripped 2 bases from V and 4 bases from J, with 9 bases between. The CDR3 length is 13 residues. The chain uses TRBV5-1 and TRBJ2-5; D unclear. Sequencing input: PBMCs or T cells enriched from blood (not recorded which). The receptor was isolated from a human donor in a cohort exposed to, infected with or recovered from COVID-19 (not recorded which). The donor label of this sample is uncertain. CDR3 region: CASSFGLAETQYF. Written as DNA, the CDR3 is TGCGCCAGCAGCTTTGGGCTGGCAGAGACCCAGTACTTC.